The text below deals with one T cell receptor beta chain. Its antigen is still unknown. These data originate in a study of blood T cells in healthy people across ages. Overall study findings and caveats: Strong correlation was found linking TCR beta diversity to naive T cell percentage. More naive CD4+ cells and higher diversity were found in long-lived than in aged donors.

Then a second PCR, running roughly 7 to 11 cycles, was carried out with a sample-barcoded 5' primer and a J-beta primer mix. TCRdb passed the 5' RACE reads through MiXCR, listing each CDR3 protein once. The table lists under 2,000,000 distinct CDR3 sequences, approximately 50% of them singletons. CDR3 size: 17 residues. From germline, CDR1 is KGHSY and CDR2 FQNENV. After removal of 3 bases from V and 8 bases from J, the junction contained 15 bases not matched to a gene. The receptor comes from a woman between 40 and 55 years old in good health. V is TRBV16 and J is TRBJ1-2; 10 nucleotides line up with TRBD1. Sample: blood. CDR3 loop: CASSHARGRQGAEGYTF. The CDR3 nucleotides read TGTGCCAGCAGCCATGCGAGAGGGCGACAGGGGGCGGAAGGCTACACCTTC. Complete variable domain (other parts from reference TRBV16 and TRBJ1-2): GEEVAQTPKHLVRGEGQKAKLYCAPIKGHSYVFWYQQVLKNEFKFLISFQNENVFDETGMPKERFSAKCLPNSPCSLEIQATKLEDSAVYFCASSHARGRQGAEGYTFGSGTRLTVV.